The T cell receptor (beta chain) described here comes from a study of T cell repertoires in cytomegalovirus infection. At the level of the study: Used in the study were CMV epitopes, some recently identified and HLA-C-restricted, others well-studied and HLA-B-restricted. The public TCR beta signatures pointed to both CMV infection and matching HLA type.

Worth noting for this clonotype: The antigen is not known.

Overall study findings and caveats: HLA-C-restricted TCR beta clonotypes specific for CMV led the ex vivo response.

TCRdb reprocessed the reads via MiXCR and lists one record per CDR3 protein. The top ten clones hold 93% of a sample with about 83,000 distinct CDR3 sequences, approximately 46% of them seen once. The CDR3 has 17 amino acids. The ends lost 0 bases at V and 3 bases at J; junction bases unmatched: 3. Germline lookup yields CDR1 SGHTA and CDR2 FQGNSA. The sample was CD8+ T cells from cultured PBMCs, taken from culture after CMV antigen stimulation. The rearrangement uses TRBV7-2 and TRBJ2-2; 11 bases map to TRBD2. The source is a human donor in good health (CMV status not recorded). Some clones in this sample may be carry-over from other donors' samples. In DNA, the CDR3 is TGTGCCAGCAGCTTAGCTAGGGGACTAGCGGACACCGGGGAGCTGTTTTTT. Protein sequence: CASSLARGLADTGELFF.